A selection of T cell receptor beta chains follows, all from one sample in a study of long-term antiretroviral therapy in people with HIV. Profiled with immunoSEQ multiplex PCR; TCRdb holds only in-frame clones, not every one. Of tens of thousands of clones listed, approximately 80% are singletons. Here the sequenced sample was unsorted PBMCs, taken 3.4 years after starting antiretroviral therapy. Receptors were obtained from a man younger than 40 with HIV. Each CDR3 is given with its conserved first and last residue. A D gene is named only where the DNA matches it firmly. Size is stated for part of the rows, as once, few or many counts, or as a class when the clone is expanded.

>-|TRBV6-1|12|TRBJ2-3|-
CASTFTGRAQYF
TGTGCCAGCACCTTCACAGGTCGTGCGCAGTATTTT
>TRBD1|TRBV5-4|14|TRBJ2-3|-
CASSLGQGSDTQYF
TGTGCCAGCAGCTTGGGACAGGGTTCCGATACGCAGTATTTT
>-|TRBV25-1|14|TRBJ2-2|-
CASSGPRGTGELFF
TGTGCCAGCAGTGGTCCCCGGGGAACCGGGGAGCTGTTTTTT
>-|TRBV5-4|15|TRBJ2-1|-
CASSFSSGDMYEQFF
TGTGCCAGCAGCTTTTCGTCAGGGGATATGTATGAGCAGTTCTTC
>-|TRBV28|15|TRBJ2-7|few
CASRLRATALYEQYF
TGTGCCAGCAGGCTCAGGGCAACCGCCCTCTACGAGCAGTACTTC
>TRBD2|TRBV30|13|TRBJ2-7|-
CAWWVAGSYEQYF
TGTGCCTGGTGGGTAGCGGGATCCTACGAGCAGTACTTC
>TRBD1|TRBV5-4|19|TRBJ2-1|-
CASSGSRDYGQGLYGRQFF
TGTGCCAGCAGCGGGTCACGTGATTATGGACAGGGGCTTTACGGGCGGCAGTTCTTC
>-|TRBV5-5|13|TRBJ2-7|-
CASSHGRSYEQYF
TGTGCCAGCAGCCACGGACGCTCCTACGAGCAGTACTTC
>-|TRBV5-1|11|TRBJ2-3|-
CASSWADTQYF
TGCGCCAGCAGCTGGGCAGATACGCAGTATTTT
>-|TRBV18|12|TRBJ2-5|-
CASSPGEETQYF
TGTGCCAGCTCACCGGGGGAGGAGACCCAGTACTTC
>TRBD1|TRBV28|13|TRBJ1-1|-
CASSLGQLTEAFF
TGTGCCAGCAGTTTGGGACAGTTAACTGAAGCTTTCTTT
>TRBD2|TRBV10-1|18|TRBJ2-2|few
CASSRARLAGRRTGELFF
TGCGCCAGCAGCCGAGCCCGGCTAGCGGGACGTCGGACCGGGGAGCTGTTTTTT
>-|TRBV29-1|11|TRBJ1-1|-
CRTSLSTEAFF
TGCAGGACTAGTTTATCTACTGAAGCTTTCTTT
>-|TRBV18|11|TRBJ2-5|-
CASSPQETQYF
TGTGCCAGCTCACCCCAAGAGACCCAGTACTTC
>-|TRBV9|22|TRBJ2-6|-
CASSSGQSGFWGTRTGANVLTF
TGTGCCAGCAGCTCAGGACAGAGCGGTTTTTGGGGGACCAGAACTGGGGCCAACGTCCTGACTTTC
>-|TRBV19|14|TRBJ2-7|-
CASSSAGSSYEQYF
TGTGCCAGTAGCTCTGCAGGTAGCTCCTACGAGCAGTACTTC
>-|TRBV27|15|TRBJ2-1|-
CASSFGWNSMDEQFF
TGTGCCAGCAGTTTCGGTTGGAACAGCATGGATGAGCAGTTCTTC
>-|TRBV4-3|15|TRBJ2-2|-
CASSQAVGGQGELFF
TGCGCCAGCAGCCAAGCGGTGGGGGGGCAGGGGGAGCTGTTTTTT
>-|TRBV12-5|13|TRBJ2-1|-
CASGLVVGGEQFF
TGTGCTAGTGGTTTGGTGGTCGGAGGAGAGCAGTTCTTC
>TRBD2|TRBV15|14|TRBJ2-7|-
CATSRTSGPYEQYF
TGTGCCACCAGCAGGACTAGCGGACCCTACGAGCAGTACTTC
>TRBD1|TRBV5-4|16|TRBJ2-7|-
CASSLVARTGAYEQYF
TGTGCCAGCAGCTTGGTTGCCAGGACAGGGGCCTACGAGCAGTACTTC
>TRBD1|TRBV2|12|TRBJ2-5|-
CASRRDSRAQYF
TGTGCCAGCAGAAGGGACAGCAGAGCCCAGTACTTC
>-|TRBV2|14|TRBJ2-5|-
CASSEQGIQETQYF
TGTGCCAGCAGTGAGCAAGGGATCCAAGAGACCCAGTACTTC
>TRBD2|TRBV29-1|14|TRBJ2-5|-
CSVGDGGSKETQYF
TGCAGCGTTGGGGACGGGGGGAGTAAGGAGACCCAGTACTTC
>TRBD1|TRBV9|15|TRBJ2-7|-
CASSRGQGAGYEQYF
TGTGCCAGCAGCCGGGGCCAGGGGGCGGGCTACGAGCAGTACTTC
>-|TRBV10-3|11|TRBJ2-1|-
CAISVSNEQFF
TGTGCCATCAGTGTGAGTAACGAGCAGTTCTTC
>TRBD1|TRBV7-9|13|TRBJ2-7|-
CASSLGQGEEQYF
TGTGCCAGCAGCTTGGGACAGGGGGAAGAGCAGTACTTC
>-|TRBV7-3|15|TRBJ2-7|once
CASSENKIGSYEQYF
TGTGCCAGCAGCGAAAACAAGATAGGGTCCTACGAGCAGTACTTC
>-|TRBV6-1|15|TRBJ2-4|-
CASSEERTTKNIQYF
TGTGCCAGCAGTGAAGAACGAACTACCAAAAACATTCAGTACTTC
>-|TRBV19|13|TRBJ2-7|-
CASSIKSGYEQYF
TGTGCCAGTAGTATTAAATCGGGCTACGAGCAGTACTTC
>-|TRBV7-2|15|TRBJ1-5|-
CASSAQGYSNQPQHF
TGTGCCAGCAGCGCCCAGGGTTATAGCAATCAGCCCCAGCATTTT
>-|TRBV20-1|10|TRBJ1-2|-
CSASPRSYTF
TGCAGTGCTTCCCCACGGAGCTACACCTTC
>-|TRBV4-3|15|TRBJ2-1|-
CASSQERTSYNEQFF
TGCGCCAGCAGCCAAGAAAGGACTTCATACAATGAGCAGTTCTTC
>-|TRBV19|13|TRBJ2-2|once
CASSRQKTGELFF
TGTGCCAGTAGTAGGCAGAAAACCGGGGAGCTGTTTTTT
>-|TRBV15|13|TRBJ1-5|-
CATSRDVVQPQHF
TGTGCCACCAGCAGAGATGTAGTACAGCCCCAGCATTTT
>-|TRBV2|13|TRBJ2-1|once
CASRREGGREQFF
TGTGCCAGCAGGAGGGAGGGGGGGCGTGAGCAGTTCTTC